The 25 T cell receptor beta chains presented below share a single source sample, sequenced in a study of blood T cell repertoires in COVID-19. Assay: immunoSEQ multiplex PCR; the TCRdb copy retains only in-frame clones and omits some. The sample lists 200,000 to 250,000 clones, around 89% occurring once. The specimen sequenced was PBMCs or T cells enriched from blood (not recorded which). The receptors come from a man between 50 and 59 years old who had been exposed to COVID-19.

The chain couples TRBV18 to TRBJ2-7, with 8 positions matching TRBD1. CDR3 length: 15 amino acids. The V segment lost 5 bases and the J segment 6 bases; nucleotides outside the gene matches: 12. Germline values: CDR1 KGHSH, CDR2 LQKENI. The CDR3 loop reads CASSSGQGRIIEQYV. The CDR3 coding sequence is TGTGCCAGCTCATCCGGACAGGGTCGTATAATCGAGCAGTACGTC.

In its sample, this clone was seen a few times. The V call is TRBV6-1, the J call TRBJ1-4, with D possibly being TRBD1 (6 bases). The germline gives CDR1 MNHNS, CDR2 SASEGT. The length of the CDR3 is 14 residues. Deletions cut 3 bases from V and 5 bases from J, with 10 bases between. The CDR3 spells CASSDGGQNEKLFF. Written as DNA, the CDR3 is TGTGCCAGCAGTGACGGGGGGCAGAATGAAAAACTGTTTTTT.

The chain couples TRBV6-6 to TRBJ2-1; tentatively, D is TRBD2 (6 bases). The CDR3 is made up of 14 amino acids. V was trimmed by 7 bases and J by 0 bases, leaving 10 bases between them. Per germline, CDR1 MNHNY and CDR2 SVGAGI (reference sequence). Here the CDR3 DNA reads TGTGCCAGCATGGACTACTACTCCTACAATGAGCAGTTCTTC. It specifies CASMDYYSYNEQFF.

The chain links TRBV28 to TRBJ2-3; TRBD2 matches at 7 bases. The CDR3 extends over 15 amino acids. The germline CDR1 and CDR2 sequences are MDHEN and SYDVKM. Losses at the gene ends were 7 bases for V and 1 base for J; bases not matched to a gene: 8. CDR3 DNA: TGTGCCAGCAATCCAACGGGAGGAGGCACAGATACGCAGTATTTT. Translated, it gives CASNPTGGGTDTQYF.

This rearrangement joins TRBV15 to TRBJ1-5; perhaps TRBD1 as D (5 bases). CDR3 size: 14 residues. Germline V gene lookup returns CDR1 LNHNV and CDR2 YYDKDF (reference sequence). Between the trimmed V and J ends, which lost 3 bases and 5 bases, there was a span of 11 bases. CDR3 DNA sequence: TGTGCCACCAGCAGGGATGGCAGGGATCAGCCCCAGCATTTT. This encodes CATSRDGRDQPQHF. The full variable domain, with the rest looked up from reference TRBV15 and TRBJ1-5, is DAMVIQNPRYQVTQFGKPVTLSCSQTLNHNVMYWYQQKSSQAPKLLFHYYDKDFNNEADTPDNFQSRRPNTSFCFLDIRSPGLGDTAMYLCATSRDGRDQPQHFGDGTRLSIL.

The gene calls are TRBV5-4 and TRBJ2-2; D is undetermined. V was cut by 2 bases and J by 3 bases, with 11 bases left in between. CDR1 and CDR2 from the germline V gene are SGHNT and YYREEE (reference sequence). CDR3 size: 15 residues. The CDR3 region has the DNA TGTGCCAGCAGCTTCGGAGTGGCGGACACCGGGGAGCTGTTTTTT. Its translation: CASSFGVADTGELFF. Together with reference TRBV5-4 and TRBJ2-2, the CDR3 gives the full variable domain: ETGVTQSPTHLIKTRGQQVTLRCSSQSGHNTVSWYQQALGQGPQFIFQYYREEENGRGNFPPRFSGLQFPNYSSELNVNALELDDSALYLCASSFGVADTGELFFGEGSRLTVL.

The J gene is TRBJ2-7, the V gene TRBV19; TRBD1 aligns across 9 bases. CDR1 is LNHDA and CDR2 is SQIVND in the germline V gene (reference sequence). With 2 bases clipped from V and 6 bases from J, the junction kept 2 bases outside the gene matches. The CDR3 consists of 13 residues. This CDR3 is CASSIQQGAEQYV. The CDR3 DNA sequence: TGTGCCAGTAGTATACAACAGGGGGCCGAGCAGTACGTC.

The chain employs TRBV9 and TRBJ1-1; D remains ambiguous. From germline, CDR1 is SGDLS and CDR2 YYNGEE. The CDR3 has 13 amino acids. The ends were cut back, 6 bases at V and 2 bases at J, with 11 bases in the middle. CDR3 nucleotide sequence: TGTGCCAGCACCAGAACCCTTAACACTGAAGCTTTCTTT. Amino acid sequence: CASTRTLNTEAFF.

The rearrangement uses TRBV3-1 (or the pseudogene TRBV3-2) and TRBJ1-2; D unresolved. The germline V and J ends were trimmed by 3 bases and 4 bases, with 21 bases remaining between them. The CDR3 runs to 17 residues. Germline CDR1 is LGHDT and CDR2 is YNNKEL (reference sequence). CDR3 coding DNA: TGTGCCAGCAGCCAGTCTTCGTCGGAACTAAGTGTCTATGGCTACACCTTC. This sequence encodes CASSQSSSELSVYGYTF.

The rearrangement links TRBV6-1 to TRBJ1-2, with TRBD1 as a possible D gene (5 bases). In germline, CDR1 is MNHNS, CDR2 SASEGT. The V end was cut by 2 bases, the J end by 6 bases, with 16 bases between. This CDR3 spans 15 amino acids. The CDR3 region has the DNA TGTGCCAGCAGTGAATGGGGCAGGAGTGAGGATGGCTACACCTTC. This codes for CASSEWGRSEDGYTF.

This clone was counted between two and nine times. The chain links TRBV10-3 to TRBJ1-1, with 9 bases identical to TRBD1. Unmatched junction bases numbered 13, after V lost 4 bases and J lost 10 bases. The length of the CDR3 is 15 residues. The germline gives CDR1 ENHRY, CDR2 SYGVKD. The CDR3 sequence is CAISVGQGRRSAAFF. The CDR3 DNA is TGTGCCATCAGTGTGGGACAGGGTAGGAGGTCCGCAGCTTTCTTT.

The J gene is TRBJ1-5, the V gene TRBV6-5; D remains unclear. Germline assignment: CDR1 MNHEY and CDR2 SVGAGI. The CDR3 covers 13 residues. The germline V and J ends were trimmed by 3 bases and 7 bases, with 10 bases remaining between them. This CDR3 is CASSYRGFQPQHF. The CDR3, as DNA: TGTGCCAGCAGTTATCGAGGGTTCCAGCCCCAGCATTTT.

This clone is a singleton in its sample. The chain joins TRBV3-1 (or the pseudogene TRBV3-2) to TRBJ1-2; 7 nucleotides agree with TRBD1. Per germline, CDR1 LGHDT and CDR2 YNNKEL (reference sequence). The V segment lost 1 base and the J segment 4 bases; nucleotides outside the gene matches: 6. This CDR3 spans 15 amino acids. In DNA form, the CDR3 reads TGTGCCAGCAGCCAAGTAGACAGGGCTACCTATGGCTACACCTTC. This sequence encodes CASSQVDRATYGYTF.

The genes are TRBV9 and TRBJ2-5, with D perhaps matching TRBD2 (5 bases). The V end lost 0 bases, the J end lost 7 bases, and 7 bases lay between the germline ends. The CDR3 totals 12 residues. Germline V lookup: CDR1 SGDLS, CDR2 YYNGEE. The CDR3 loop is CASSVDEGTQYF. In DNA form, the CDR3 reads TGTGCCAGCAGCGTAGATGAGGGGACCCAGTACTTC. Combining the CDR3 with reference TRBV9 and TRBJ2-5 gives the whole variable domain DSGVTQTPKHLITATGQRVTLRCSPRSGDLSVYWYQQSLDQGLQFLIQYYNGEERAKGNILERFSAQQFPDLHSELNLSSLELGDSALYFCASSVDEGTQYFGPGTRLLVL.

The count of this clone is one. V is TRBV2 and J is TRBJ1-4; D is possibly TRBD1 (6 bases). This CDR3 has 14 residues. Germline CDR1 reads SNHLY; CDR2 reads FYNNEI. Trimming took 2 bases from V and 7 from J, leaving 11 bases between them. In DNA, the CDR3 is TGTGCCAGCAGTGAAAACAGGGATAGTGAAAAACTGTTTTTT. Encoded protein: CASSENRDSEKLFF.

The V gene is TRBV19, the J gene TRBJ2-3; 7 bases are shared with TRBD1. The junction had 11 bases not matched to a gene; V was cut back by 7 bases and J by 4 bases. The CDR3 has 15 amino acids. Germline V lookup: CDR1 LNHDA, CDR2 SQIVND (reference sequence). CDR3 DNA: TGTGCCAGTACCTTACAGGGGCACGGAGCAGATACGCAGTATTTT. The encoded protein is CASTLQGHGADTQYF. The full variable domain, rest sourced from reference TRBV19 and TRBJ2-3, is DGGITQSPKYLFRKEGQNVTLSCEQNLNHDAMYWYRQDPGQGLRLIYYSQIVNDFQKGDIAEGYSVSREKKESFPLTVTSAQKNPTAFYLCASTLQGHGADTQYFGPGTRLTVL.

This chain links TRBV6-6 with TRBJ1-6, with D tentatively TRBD1 (5 bases). CDR1 is MNHNY and CDR2 is SVGAGI in the germline V gene (reference sequence). This CDR3 is 12 amino acids long. V was clipped by 0 bases and J by 18 bases, with 12 bases between them. The CDR3 reads CASSYSGREGHF. The DNA for the CDR3 is TGTGCCAGCAGTTACTCTGGCAGGGAAGGCCACTTT.

The CDR3 bases are TGCGCCAGCAGCTTGGCCTTTGGACAGGCGAACACTGAAGCTTTCTTT. Protein product: CASSLAFGQANTEAFF. The chain employs TRBV5-1 and TRBJ1-1, with 7 bases lining up with TRBD1. This CDR3 is 16 amino acids long. The V gene's germline CDR1 is SGHRS and CDR2 YFSETQ. J was trimmed by 1 base and V by 0 bases; bases with no gene match: 6.

The rearrangement uses TRBV29-1 and TRBJ1-2; possible D gene TRBD1, 6 bases. V was shortened by 4 bases and J by 7 bases, with 16 bases between the two germline ends. The CDR3 consists of 13 residues. The germline CDR1 and CDR2 sequences are SQVTM and ANQGSEA. CDR3 in amino acids: CSVGPGASVGYTF. In nucleotides, the CDR3 is TGCAGCGTTGGTCCAGGGGCATCGGTTGGCTACACCTTC.

This clone was counted once. The chain recombines TRBV11-2 with TRBJ2-5; 8 bases align to TRBD1. CDR3 size: 15 residues. The germline V gene encodes CDR1 SGHAT and CDR2 FQNNGV. J was trimmed by 5 bases and V by 5 bases; bases with no gene match: 10. The CDR3 sequence: CASSAAGGAWETQYF. The CDR3 bases are TGTGCCAGCAGCGCAGCAGGGGGCGCTTGGGAGACCCAGTACTTC.

The rearrangement joins TRBV5-6 to TRBJ2-7; 7 bases are shared with TRBD1. The trim removed 4 bases at V and 9 bases at J, leaving 16 bases unmatched. Germline CDR1 reads SGHDT; CDR2 reads YYEEEE. The CDR3 is 15 residues long. CDR3 bases: TGTGCCAGCAGCCTCGCGACAGGGACGATCTTGGGGCAGTACTTC. Translation: CASSLATGTILGQYF.

This chain uses TRBV9 with TRBJ2-1, with D tentatively TRBD2 (6 bases). Germline V gene lookup returns CDR1 SGDLS and CDR2 YYNGEE. The CDR3 has 14 residues. V was pared by 2 bases and J by 6 bases, with 12 bases between. In nucleotides, the CDR3 is TGTGCCAGCAGCGTCGGGTTGGGGGGCAATGAGCAGTTCTTC. It translates to CASSVGLGGNEQFF.

This chain joins TRBV10-1 and TRBJ1-5, with a possible D match to TRBD1 (5 bases). V lost 8 bases and J 0 bases, leaving 26 bases between the germline ends. The CDR3 totals 19 residues. Germline V gives CDR1 WNHNN, CDR2 SYGVQD (reference sequence). CDR3 sequence reads: CASRRPGLLINYSNQPQHF. The CDR3 nucleotides are TGCGCCAGCCGTAGACCGGGACTATTGATAAACTATAGCAATCAGCCCCAGCATTTT.

The chain employs TRBV28 and TRBJ2-5; a possible D gene is TRBD2 (5 bases). Germline V gene lookup returns CDR1 MDHEN and CDR2 SYDVKM. CDR3 length: 13 residues. With 4 bases removed from V and 2 bases from J, the gap between germline ends came to 8 bases. The CDR3 nucleotides read TGTGCCAGCAGTTCTCCGGGGCAAGAGACCCAGTACTTC. Encoded protein: CASSSPGQETQYF. Drawing the rest from reference TRBV28 and TRBJ2-5, the complete variable domain is DVKVTQSSRYLVKRTGEKVFLECVQDMDHENMFWYRQDPGLGLRLIYFSYDVKMKEKGDIPEGYSVSREKKERFSLILESASTNQTSMYLCASSSPGQETQYFGPGTRLLVL.

The table lists this clone with a few counts. CDR3 DNA sequence: TGTGCCAGCAAAGAACAGGGTCAGAACACTGAAGCTTTCTTT. It encodes CASKEQGQNTEAFF. The V gene is TRBV6-4, the J gene TRBJ1-1; tentative D call: TRBD1 (6 bases). Germline V lookup: CDR1 MRHNA, CDR2 SNTAGT. Deletions cut 7 bases from V and 1 base from J, with 13 bases between. The CDR3 covers 14 residues.